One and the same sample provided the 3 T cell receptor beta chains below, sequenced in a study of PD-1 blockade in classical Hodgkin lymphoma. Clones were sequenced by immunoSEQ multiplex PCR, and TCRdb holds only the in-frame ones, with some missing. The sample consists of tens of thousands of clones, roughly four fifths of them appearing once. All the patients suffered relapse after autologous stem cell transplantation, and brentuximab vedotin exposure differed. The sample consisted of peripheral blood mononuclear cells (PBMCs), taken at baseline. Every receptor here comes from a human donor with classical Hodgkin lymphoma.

The chain's CDR3 is CASTHGDLNQPQHF. The CDR3 nucleotides are TGTGCCAGCACGCACGGCGATCTCAATCAGCCCCAGCATTTT. The rearrangement joins TRBV7-2 to TRBJ1-5, with D unclear. The V end lost 7 bases, the J end lost 3 bases, and 13 bases lay between the germline ends. Looked up from germline, CDR1 is SGHTA and CDR2 is FQGNSA. CDR3 length: 14 amino acids.

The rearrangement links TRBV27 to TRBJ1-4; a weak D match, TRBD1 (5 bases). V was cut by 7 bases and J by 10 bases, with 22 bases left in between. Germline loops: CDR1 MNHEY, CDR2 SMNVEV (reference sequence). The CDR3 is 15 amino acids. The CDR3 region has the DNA TGTGCCAGCAAACGAGCCTCAGGGACCCCCGCAAAACTGTTTTTT. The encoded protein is CASKRASGTPAKLFF. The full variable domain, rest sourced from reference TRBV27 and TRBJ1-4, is EAQVTQNPRYLITVTGKKLTVTCSQNMNHEYMSWYRQDPGLGLRQIYYSMNVEVTDKGDVPEGYKVSRKEKRNFPLILESPSPNQTSLYFCASKRASGTPAKLFFGSGTQLSVL.

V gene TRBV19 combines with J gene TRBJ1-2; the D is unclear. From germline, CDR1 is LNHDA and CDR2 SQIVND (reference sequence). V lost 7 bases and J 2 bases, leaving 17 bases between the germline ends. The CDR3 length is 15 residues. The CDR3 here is CASTIGLGPNYGYTF. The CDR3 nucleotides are TGTGCCAGTACCATCGGTTTGGGCCCGAACTATGGCTACACCTTC.